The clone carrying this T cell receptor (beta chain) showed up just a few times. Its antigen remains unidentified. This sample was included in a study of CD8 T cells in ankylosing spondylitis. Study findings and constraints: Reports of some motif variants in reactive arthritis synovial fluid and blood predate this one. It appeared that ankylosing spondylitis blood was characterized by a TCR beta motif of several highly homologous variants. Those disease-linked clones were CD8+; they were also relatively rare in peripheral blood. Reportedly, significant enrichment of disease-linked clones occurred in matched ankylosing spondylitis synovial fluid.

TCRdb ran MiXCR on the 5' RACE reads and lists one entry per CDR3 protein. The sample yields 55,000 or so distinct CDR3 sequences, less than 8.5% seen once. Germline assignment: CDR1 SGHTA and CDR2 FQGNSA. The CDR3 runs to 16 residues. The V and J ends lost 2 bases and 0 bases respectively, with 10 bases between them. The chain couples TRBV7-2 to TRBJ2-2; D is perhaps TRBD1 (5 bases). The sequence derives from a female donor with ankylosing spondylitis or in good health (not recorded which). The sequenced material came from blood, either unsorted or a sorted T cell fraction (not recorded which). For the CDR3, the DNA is TGTGCCAGCAGCTTATTTGGCAGGGCGAACACCGGGGAGCTGTTTTTT. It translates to CASSLFGRANTGELFF.